The clone carrying this T cell receptor (beta chain) came up a few times. The sample comes from a study of T cells in Graves' hyperthyroidism and ophthalmopathy. Germline CDR1 DFQATT, CDR2 SNEGSKA (reference sequence). The CDR3 loop spans 15 amino acids. V dropped 6 bases and J dropped 1; count of bases not matched to a gene: 4. RNA transcripts gave rise to amplified TCR beta CDR3 regions. The TCR CDR3 was amplified in a first-round RT-PCR using the HTBI primer set. TCRdb ran MiXCR on the multiplex PCR reads and lists one entry per CDR3 protein. Of over 500,000 distinct CDR3 sequences detected, approximately 17% appear once; the ten largest clones hold 17%. Each diagnosis was grounded in clinical symptoms, serum thyroxine and TRAb, thyroid ultrasound, and orbital computed tomography.

The J gene is TRBJ2-2, the V gene TRBV20-1, with 11 bases fitting TRBD2. This receptor was obtained from a woman younger than 30 with Graves' ophthalmopathy. Specimen: blood. CDR3 loop: CSAPTSGGNTGELFF. CDR3 DNA: TGCAGTGCCCCCACTAGCGGGGGGAACACCGGGGAGCTGTTTTTT.